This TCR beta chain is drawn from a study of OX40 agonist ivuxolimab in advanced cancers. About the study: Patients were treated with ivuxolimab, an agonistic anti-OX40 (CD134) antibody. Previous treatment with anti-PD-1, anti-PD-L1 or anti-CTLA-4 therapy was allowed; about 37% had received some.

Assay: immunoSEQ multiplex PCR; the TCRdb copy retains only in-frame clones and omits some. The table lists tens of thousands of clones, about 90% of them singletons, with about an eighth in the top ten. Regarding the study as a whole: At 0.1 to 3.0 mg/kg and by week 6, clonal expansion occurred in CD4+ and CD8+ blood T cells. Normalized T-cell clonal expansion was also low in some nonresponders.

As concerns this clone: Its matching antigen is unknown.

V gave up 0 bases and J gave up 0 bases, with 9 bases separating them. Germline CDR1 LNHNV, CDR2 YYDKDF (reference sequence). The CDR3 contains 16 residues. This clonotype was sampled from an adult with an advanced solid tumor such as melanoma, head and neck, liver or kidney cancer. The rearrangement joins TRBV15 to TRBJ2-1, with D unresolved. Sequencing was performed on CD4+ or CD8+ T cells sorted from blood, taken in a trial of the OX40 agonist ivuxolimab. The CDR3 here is CATSRDTASSYNEQFF. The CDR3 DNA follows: TGTGCCACCAGCAGAGATACCGCCAGCTCCTACAATGAGCAGTTCTTC.